This T cell receptor (beta chain) derives from a study of blood T cell repertoires in COVID-19. Overall study context: The United States, Italy and Spain provided the acute and convalescent COVID-19 samples. Sample material is recorded as cDNA or gDNA derived from T cells, B-cell-depleted T cells, or PBMCs.

Authors' data handling: Estimation of nucleated cell counts relied on the amplification of reference gene primers. Method: immunoSEQ multiplex PCR; TCRdb's copy keeps in-frame clones and lacks some. V, J and clone size are those of that table, while D and trimming were read from the DNA. The profile shows 200,000 to 300,000 clones, 88% of them singletons. With V trimmed by 7 bases and J by 3 bases, 5 bases remained unmatched. This CDR3 region has 13 residues. CDR1 GTSNPN and CDR2 SVGIG come from the germline V gene (reference sequence). The specimen was peripheral blood. The TCR originated in a human donor in a cohort sampled during active COVID-19. The chain carries TRBV30 and TRBJ2-7; TRBD2 aligns across 11 bases. CDR3 nucleotide sequence: TGTGCCTCAACTAGCGGGAGAGGCTACGAGCAGTACTTC. This translates into CASTSGRGYEQYF.